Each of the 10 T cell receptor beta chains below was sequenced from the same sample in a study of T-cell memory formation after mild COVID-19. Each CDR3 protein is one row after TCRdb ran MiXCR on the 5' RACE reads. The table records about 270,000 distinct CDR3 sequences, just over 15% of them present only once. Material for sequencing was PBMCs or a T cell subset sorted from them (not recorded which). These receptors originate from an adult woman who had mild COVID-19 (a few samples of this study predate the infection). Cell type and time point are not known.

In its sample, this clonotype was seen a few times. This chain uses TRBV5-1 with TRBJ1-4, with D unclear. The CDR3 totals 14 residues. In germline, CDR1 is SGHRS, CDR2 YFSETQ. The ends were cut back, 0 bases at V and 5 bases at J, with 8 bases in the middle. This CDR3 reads CASSLGDVNEKLFF. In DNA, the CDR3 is TGCGCCAGCAGCTTGGGAGATGTAAATGAAAAACTGTTTTTT.

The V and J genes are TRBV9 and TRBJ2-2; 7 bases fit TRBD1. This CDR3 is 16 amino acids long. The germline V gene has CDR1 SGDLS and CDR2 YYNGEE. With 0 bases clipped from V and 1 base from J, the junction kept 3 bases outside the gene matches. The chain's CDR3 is CASSVDAGGNTGELFF. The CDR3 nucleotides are TGTGCCAGCAGCGTAGATGCAGGGGGGAACACCGGGGAGCTGTTTTTT.

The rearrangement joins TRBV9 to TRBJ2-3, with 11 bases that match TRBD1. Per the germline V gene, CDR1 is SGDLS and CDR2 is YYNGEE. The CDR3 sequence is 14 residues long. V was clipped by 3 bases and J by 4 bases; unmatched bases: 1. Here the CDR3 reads CASSAGQGADTQYF. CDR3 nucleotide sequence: TGTGCCAGCAGCGCGGGACAGGGGGCAGATACGCAGTATTTT.

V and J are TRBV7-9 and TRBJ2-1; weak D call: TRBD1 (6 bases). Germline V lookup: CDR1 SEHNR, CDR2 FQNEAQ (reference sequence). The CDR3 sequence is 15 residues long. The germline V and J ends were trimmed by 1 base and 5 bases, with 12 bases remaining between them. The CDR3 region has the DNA TGTGCCAGCAGCTTAGAGGGGACAAGGAACAATGAGCAGTTCTTC. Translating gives CASSLEGTRNNEQFF. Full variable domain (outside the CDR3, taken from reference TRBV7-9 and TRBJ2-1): DTGVSQNPRHKITKRGQNVTFRCDPISEHNRLYWYRQTLGQGPEFLTYFQNEAQLEKSRLLSDRFSAERPKGSFSTLEIQRTEQGDSAMYLCASSLEGTRNNEQFFGPGTRLTVL.

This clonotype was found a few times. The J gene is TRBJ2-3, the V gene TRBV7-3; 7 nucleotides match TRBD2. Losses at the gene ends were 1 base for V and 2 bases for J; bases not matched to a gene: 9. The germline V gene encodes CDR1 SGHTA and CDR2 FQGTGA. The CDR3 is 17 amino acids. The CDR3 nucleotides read TGTGCCAGCAGCTTAAGTCCTCCGGGAGGCCCCACAGATACGCAGTATTTT. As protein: CASSLSPPGGPTDTQYF.

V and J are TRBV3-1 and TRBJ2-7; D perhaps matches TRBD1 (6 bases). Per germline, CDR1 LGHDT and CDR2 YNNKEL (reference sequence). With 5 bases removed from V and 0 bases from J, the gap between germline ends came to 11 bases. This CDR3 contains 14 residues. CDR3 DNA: TGTGCCAGCAGCGACAGGCGGAGCTCCTACGAGCAGTACTTC. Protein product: CASSDRRSSYEQYF.

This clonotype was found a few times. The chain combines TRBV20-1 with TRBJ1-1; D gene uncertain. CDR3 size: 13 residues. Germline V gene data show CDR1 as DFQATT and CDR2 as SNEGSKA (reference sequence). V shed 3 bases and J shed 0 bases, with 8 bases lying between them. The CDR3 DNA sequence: TGCAGTGCTAGGTTGCGCCTGAACACTGAAGCTTTCTTT. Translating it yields CSARLRLNTEAFF.

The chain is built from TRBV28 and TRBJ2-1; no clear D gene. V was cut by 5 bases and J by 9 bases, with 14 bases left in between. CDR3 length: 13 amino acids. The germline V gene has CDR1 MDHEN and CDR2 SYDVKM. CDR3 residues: CASSLPRRAEQFF. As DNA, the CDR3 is TGTGCCAGCAGTCTCCCTCGACGTGCTGAGCAGTTCTTC.

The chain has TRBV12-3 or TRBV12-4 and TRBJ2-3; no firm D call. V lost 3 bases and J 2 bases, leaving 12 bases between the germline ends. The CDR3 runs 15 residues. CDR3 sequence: CASSLSNSPTDTQYF. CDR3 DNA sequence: TGTGCCAGCAGTTTGTCCAACAGTCCCACAGATACGCAGTATTTT.

The CDR3 spells CASSPRGTGNTEAFF. In nucleotides, the CDR3 is TGCGCCAGCAGCCCAAGGGGTACTGGGAACACTGAAGCTTTCTTT. V gene TRBV4-1 combines with J gene TRBJ1-1; perhaps TRBD1 as D (5 bases). V gave up 4 bases and J gave up 1 base, with 13 bases separating them. Germline V gives CDR1 MGHRA, CDR2 YSYEKL. This CDR3 has 15 residues.